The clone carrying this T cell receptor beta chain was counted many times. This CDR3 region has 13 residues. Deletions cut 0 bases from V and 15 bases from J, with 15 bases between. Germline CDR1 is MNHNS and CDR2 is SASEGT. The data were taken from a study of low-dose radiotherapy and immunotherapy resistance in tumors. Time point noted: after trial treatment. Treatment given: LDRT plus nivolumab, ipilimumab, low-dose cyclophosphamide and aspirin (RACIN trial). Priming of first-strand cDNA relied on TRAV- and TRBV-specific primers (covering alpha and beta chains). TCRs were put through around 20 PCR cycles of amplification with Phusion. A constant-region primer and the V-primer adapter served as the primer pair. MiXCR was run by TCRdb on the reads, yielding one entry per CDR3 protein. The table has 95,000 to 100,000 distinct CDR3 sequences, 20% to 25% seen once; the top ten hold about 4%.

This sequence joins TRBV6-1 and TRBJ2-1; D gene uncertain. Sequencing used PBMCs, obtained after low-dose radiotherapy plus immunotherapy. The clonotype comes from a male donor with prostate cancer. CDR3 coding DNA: TGTGCCAGCAGTGAAGCGTCCCGCCTGTACCGGTTCTTC. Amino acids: CASSEASRLYRFF.